This passage covers 32 T cell receptor beta chains from one sample sequenced in a study of shared clonotypes between healthy human individuals. CD8 cells classed as naive were CD45RO-negative and positively selected for CCR7, excluding terminally differentiated effector memory CD45RA+ cells. This table comes from immunoSEQ multiplex PCR, and its TCRdb copy is limited to in-frame clones, with some not included. The data show some 600,000 clones, roughly 96% seen once. The sample was naive CD8+ T cells sorted from blood. The receptor source for this set is a woman in her 30s in good health.

V and J are TRBV27 and TRBJ1-2; maybe TRBD1 (6 bases). V was pared by 4 bases and J by 4 bases, with 19 bases between. Germline CDR1 is MNHEY and CDR2 is SMNVEV (reference sequence). The CDR3 is made up of 16 amino acids. CDR3 in DNA: TGTGCCAGCAGTTCCACGGGGGGCAAAGTAGGCTATGGCTACACCTTC. This encodes CASSSTGGKVGYGYTF.

V usage is TRBV27 and J usage is TRBJ1-1; D perhaps matches TRBD1 (5 bases). The V and J ends lost 9 bases and 2 bases respectively, with 22 bases between them. This CDR3 is built from 16 residues. Germline V gene data show CDR1 as MNHEY and CDR2 as SMNVEV (reference sequence). In DNA form, the CDR3 reads TGTGCCAGACGTCGAAACCAGGGATTTGATAACACTGAAGCTTTCTTT. Amino acid sequence: CARRRNQGFDNTEAFF.

The rearrangement links TRBV28 to TRBJ1-4; D possibly corresponds to TRBD1 (5 bases). Trimming pared 1 base from V and 3 bases from J, leaving 12 bases between. The CDR3 spans 16 residues. Germline V lookup: CDR1 MDHEN, CDR2 SYDVKM. This CDR3 is CASSLSFGGANEKLFF. DNA for the CDR3: TGTGCCAGCAGTTTATCTTTCGGGGGTGCTAATGAAAAACTGTTTTTT.

J is TRBJ1-5 and V is TRBV28; the D is unclear. The length of the CDR3 is 15 residues. V was trimmed by 3 bases and J by 5 bases, leaving 14 bases between them. Looked up from germline, CDR1 is MDHEN and CDR2 is SYDVKM. CDR3 sequence (DNA): TGTGCCAGCAGTTTCCGGTCCCGGCGGGATCAGCCCCAGCATTTT. It specifies CASSFRSRRDQPQHF.

The chain couples TRBV27 to TRBJ2-7, with 7 nucleotides matching TRBD2. Germline loops: CDR1 MNHEY, CDR2 SMNVEV (reference sequence). The length of the CDR3 is 15 residues. V shed 10 bases and J 0 bases; nucleotides not matched to a gene: 12. The chain's CDR3 is CATQVRAGTSYEQYF. The CDR3 DNA reads as TGTGCCACCCAGGTCCGAGCGGGAACCTCCTACGAGCAGTACTTC.

The rearrangement joins TRBV28 to TRBJ2-7; TRBD2 agrees at 11 bases. The CDR3 consists of 14 residues. The trim removed 8 bases at V and 3 bases at J, leaving 6 bases unmatched. Germline V gene sequence: CDR1 MDHEN, CDR2 SYDVKM. The CDR3 coding sequence is TGTGCCAGCGGACGACTAGCGGGACGCTACGAGCAGTACTTC. The encoded protein is CASGRLAGRYEQYF. Full variable domain (remainder filled in from reference TRBV28 and TRBJ2-7): DVKVTQSSRYLVKRTGEKVFLECVQDMDHENMFWYRQDPGLGLRLIYFSYDVKMKEKGDIPEGYSVSREKKERFSLILESASTNQTSMYLCASGRLAGRYEQYFGPGTRLTVT.

This clone was seen a single time. J is TRBJ2-1 and V is TRBV15; D may be TRBD2 (6 bases). This CDR3 contains 12 residues. V was clipped by 4 bases and J by 8 bases, with 9 bases between them. CDR1 and CDR2 (germline): LNHNV, YYDKDF (reference sequence). CDR3 loop: CATSKTSYEQFF. CDR3 coding DNA: TGTGCCACCAGCAAAACTAGCTATGAGCAGTTCTTC.

The J gene is TRBJ1-5, the V gene TRBV27; D is ambiguous. V lost 6 bases and J lost 6, with 12 bases in between. Germline assignment: CDR1 MNHEY and CDR2 SMNVEV (reference sequence). There are 13 residues in the CDR3. The CDR3 here is CASSPWLGQPQHF. CDR3 coding DNA: TGTGCCAGCAGCCCGTGGTTGGGTCAGCCCCAGCATTTT.

The rearrangement links TRBV7-9 to TRBJ2-3, with 11 bases lining up with TRBD2. Germline values: CDR1 SEHNR, CDR2 FQNEAQ (reference sequence). The V gene end was trimmed by 5 bases and the J gene end by 8 bases; junction bases not matched to a gene: 6. The CDR3 length is 14 residues. CDR3 coding DNA: TGTGCCAGCAGCCCACTAGCGGGAGAGGGTACGCAGTATTTT. Translating it yields CASSPLAGEGTQYF. Complete variable domain (other parts from reference TRBV7-9 and TRBJ2-3): DTGVSQNPRHKITKRGQNVTFRCDPISEHNRLYWYRQTLGQGPEFLTYFQNEAQLEKSRLLSDRFSAERPKGSFSTLEIQRTEQGDSAMYLCASSPLAGEGTQYFGPGTRLTVL.

The chain has TRBV9 and TRBJ2-1, with D perhaps matching TRBD1 (6 bases). The V and J ends lost 3 bases and 5 bases respectively, with 12 bases between them. The CDR3 has 14 residues. Germline V gene lookup returns CDR1 SGDLS and CDR2 YYNGEE. The CDR3 nucleotides read TGTGCCAGCAGCGAACAGGGTACCAACAATGAGCAGTTCTTC. It specifies CASSEQGTNNEQFF.

This rearrangement joins TRBV7-9 to TRBJ2-5, with D perhaps matching TRBD1 or TRBD2 (5 bases each). CDR3 length: 14 residues. V was trimmed by 1 base and J by 5 bases, leaving 11 bases between them. The germline gives CDR1 SEHNR, CDR2 FQNEAQ (reference sequence). CDR3 nucleotides: TGTGCCAGCAGCTTAGTGGGACCTACGGAGACCCAGTACTTC. Translated, it gives CASSLVGPTETQYF.

The table lists this clone with a count of one. The genes are TRBV5-1 and TRBJ2-1, with 8 bases matching TRBD2. V shed 0 bases, J shed 10 bases, and the junction held 3 bases outside the gene matches. The germline V gene encodes CDR1 SGHRS and CDR2 YFSETQ. This CDR3 has 13 residues. The CDR3 sequence is CASSLAGGREQFF. For the CDR3, the DNA is TGCGCCAGCAGCTTGGCGGGAGGGAGGGAGCAGTTCTTC.

The chain employs TRBV6-5 and TRBJ1-3, with TRBD1 identical over 7 bases. V lost 5 bases, J lost 5 bases, and 6 bases stayed unmatched. This CDR3 region has 14 residues. Germline values: CDR1 MNHEY, CDR2 SVGAGI. The CDR3, as DNA: TGTGCCAGCAGTAACCGGGACAGAAGAAACACCATATATTTT. It yields the protein CASSNRDRRNTIYF.

This chain links TRBV5-6 with TRBJ1-1; no firm D call. The length of the CDR3 is 13 residues. Per the germline V gene, CDR1 is SGHDT and CDR2 is YYEEEE. Trimming shortened V by 3 bases and J by 5 bases, and 11 bases separated the two germline ends. The CDR3 loop reads CASSWTVSTEAFF. CDR3 nucleotides: TGTGCCAGCAGCTGGACGGTATCTACTGAAGCTTTCTTT.

The rearrangement joins TRBV15 to TRBJ2-1; 7 bases match TRBD1. Germline CDR1 and CDR2: LNHNV and YYDKDF (reference sequence). V lost 4 bases, J lost 3 bases, and 3 bases stayed unmatched. The CDR3 totals 14 residues. CDR3 protein: CATSKTGNYNEQFF. As DNA, the CDR3 is TGTGCCACCAGCAAGACAGGGAACTACAATGAGCAGTTCTTC.

J is TRBJ2-1 and V is TRBV7-6; D is possibly TRBD1 or TRBD2 (5 bases each). The CDR3 contains 16 residues. Trimming removed 1 base at V and 5 bases at J, with 15 bases between. CDR1 is SGHVS and CDR2 is FNYEAQ in the germline V gene. This CDR3 reads CASSLDPRGPDNEQFF. CDR3 coding DNA: TGTGCCAGCAGCTTAGACCCCCGGGGCCCGGACAATGAGCAGTTCTTC.

The V call is TRBV29-1, the J call TRBJ1-2; the match to TRBD1 covers 9 bases. There are 14 residues in the CDR3. Germline loops: CDR1 SQVTM, CDR2 ANQGSEA. Trimming at V came to 5 bases and at J to 2 bases, leaving 6 bases not matched to a gene. The chain's CDR3 is CSVRTGEGNYGYTF. The CDR3, as DNA: TGCAGCGTTAGGACAGGGGAGGGCAACTATGGCTACACCTTC.

This chain uses TRBV6-8 with TRBJ2-3; 11 bases map to TRBD2. Looked up from germline, CDR1 is MNHGY and CDR2 is SAAAGT. V lost 8 bases, J lost 1 base, and 11 bases stayed unmatched. The CDR3 runs 17 residues. CDR3 sequence: CASSGTSGTEGTDTQYF. The CDR3 DNA follows: TGTGCCAGCTCCGGGACTAGCGGAACTGAGGGCACAGATACGCAGTATTTT.

The chain uses TRBV28 and TRBJ2-7, with D tentatively TRBD2 (5 bases). V was cut by 7 bases and J by 0 bases, with 22 bases left in between. Germline V gene sequence: CDR1 MDHEN, CDR2 SYDVKM. The CDR3 runs 17 residues. This CDR3 is CASISDPPGISSYEQYF. The CDR3 DNA reads as TGTGCCAGCATCTCCGACCCGCCGGGGATCAGCTCCTACGAGCAGTACTTC.

V and J are TRBV29-1 and TRBJ1-2, with D perhaps TRBD1 (5 bases). Germline-derived CDR1 and CDR2 are SQVTM and ANQGSEA. The CDR3 is 13 residues long. Deletions cut 6 bases from V and 2 bases from J, with 13 bases between. DNA of the CDR3: TGCAGCGTCGCTAACCGGGACAACTATGGCTACACCTTC. Its protein product is CSVANRDNYGYTF.

V and J are TRBV28 and TRBJ2-1, with 9 bases identical to TRBD2. Germline values: CDR1 MDHEN, CDR2 SYDVKM. This CDR3 spans 16 amino acids. The V and J ends lost 2 bases and 3 bases, in that order; junction bases with no gene match: 5. The CDR3 is CASSLLSGRGYNEQFF. The DNA for the CDR3 is TGTGCCAGCAGTTTACTTAGCGGGAGAGGCTACAATGAGCAGTTCTTC.

The CDR3 is CASSQEAGGGSYEQYF. The CDR3 region has the DNA TGTGCCAGCAGCCAAGAAGCGGGCGGGGGCTCCTACGAGCAGTACTTC. The genes are TRBV4-2 and TRBJ2-7; 7 bases fit TRBD2. The length of the CDR3 is 16 residues. Germline V lookup: CDR1 LGHNA, CDR2 YNFKEQ. Trimming cost V 0 bases and J 0 bases; bases outside gene matches: 5.

The V gene is TRBV27, the J gene TRBJ1-2, with 9 bases that match TRBD1. Germline assignment: CDR1 MNHEY and CDR2 SMNVEV (reference sequence). This CDR3 has 15 amino acids. The trim removed 1 base at V and 7 bases at J, leaving 7 bases unmatched. The CDR3 DNA reads as TGTGCCAGCAGTTTATTGGGACAGGGTGGCGGTGGCTACACCTTC. This gives the protein CASSLLGQGGGGYTF.

This chain joins TRBV7-8 and TRBJ2-1, with TRBD2 matching 8 bases. With V trimmed by 0 bases and J by 8 bases, 15 bases remained unmatched. CDR1 SGHVS and CDR2 FQNEAQ come from the germline V gene. The CDR3 is made up of 18 amino acids. CDR3: CASSLAIREGPSDYEQFF. DNA for the CDR3: TGTGCCAGCAGCTTAGCGATACGGGAGGGCCCCAGCGATTATGAGCAGTTCTTC.

As concerns this clone: Other DNA sequences of this sample code for an identical CDR3. The V call is TRBV4-1, the J call TRBJ2-7, with 9 bases aligning to TRBD2. The trim removed 2 bases at V and 1 base at J, leaving 0 bases unmatched. The length of the CDR3 is 14 residues. Germline CDR1 is MGHRA and CDR2 is YSYEKL. Here the CDR3 reads CASSQLAGSYEQYF. The DNA for the CDR3 is TGCGCCAGCAGCCAACTAGCGGGATCCTACGAGCAGTACTTC.

The chain joins TRBV15 to TRBJ2-5; the match to TRBD2 covers 12 bases. Germline V lookup: CDR1 LNHNV, CDR2 YYDKDF (reference sequence). The V gene end was trimmed by 2 bases and the J gene end by 5 bases; junction bases not matched to a gene: 12. This CDR3 spans 18 amino acids. The CDR3 DNA reads as TGTGCCACCAGCAGACGTTCGACTAGCGGGAGCCCCCAGGAGACCCAGTACTTC. Its protein product is CATSRRSTSGSPQETQYF.

V is TRBV7-9 and J is TRBJ2-1, with D maybe TRBD2 (6 bases). The CDR3 is made up of 12 amino acids. CDR1 is SEHNR, CDR2 FQNEAQ, per germline (reference sequence). V dropped 1 base and J dropped 10 bases, with 8 bases sitting between them. CDR3 protein: CASSLVGGEQFF. DNA for the CDR3: TGTGCCAGCAGCTTAGTTGGGGGGGAGCAGTTCTTC.

This clone appeared once. V is TRBV28 and J is TRBJ2-7; 10 bases match TRBD1. The CDR3 covers 14 residues. Germline-derived CDR1 and CDR2 are MDHEN and SYDVKM. After removal of 7 bases from V and 2 bases from J, the junction contained 5 bases not matched to a gene. The DNA for the CDR3 is TGTGCCAGCACCCTAGACAGGGGGCCCTACGAGCAGTACTTC. Residues: CASTLDRGPYEQYF.

As for this clone: The same CDR3 arises from other DNA sequences in this sample as well. This rearrangement joins TRBV9 to TRBJ1-1; weak D call: TRBD1 (6 bases). The CDR3 extends over 13 amino acids. The germline gives CDR1 SGDLS, CDR2 YYNGEE. Deletions cut 2 bases from V and 1 base from J, with 6 bases between. CDR3 bases: TGTGCCAGCAGCGTGACAGGGAACACTGAAGCTTTCTTT. It codes for CASSVTGNTEAFF.

This chain uses TRBV7-8 with TRBJ2-1; no reliable D call. V shed 5 bases and J shed 12 bases, with 14 bases lying between them. This CDR3 has 12 residues. Germline CDR1 reads SGHVS; CDR2 reads FQNEAQ. CDR3 protein: CASSGPGLGQFF. CDR3 in DNA: TGTGCCAGCAGCGGCCCAGGTCTCGGGCAGTTCTTC.

The chain joins TRBV19 to TRBJ2-5; 8 bases are shared with TRBD1. V shed 5 bases, J shed 6 bases, and the junction held 8 bases outside the gene matches. Germline-derived CDR1 and CDR2 are LNHDA and SQIVND (reference sequence). There are 14 residues in the CDR3. CDR3 in amino acids: CASSLQGVGQTQYF. CDR3 nucleotides: TGTGCCAGTAGTCTACAGGGGGTCGGCCAGACCCAGTACTTC.

The chain combines TRBV5-6 with TRBJ2-5, with 10 nucleotides matching TRBD2. Germline lookup yields CDR1 SGHDT and CDR2 YYEEEE. V lost 1 base, J lost 3 bases, and 6 bases stayed unmatched. This CDR3 spans 16 amino acids. DNA of the CDR3: TGTGCCAGCAGCTTGATGGCTAGCGGGAGTGAAGAGACCCAGTACTTC. This codes for CASSLMASGSEETQYF.